One T cell receptor beta chain is described in this entry. This clone has just one count. The antigen it binds to is not known. No clone much larger than this one lies a single base away; base qualities are absent. This entry comes from a study of OX40 agonist ivuxolimab in advanced cancers. Concerning the study at large: Ivuxolimab was an agonistic, fully human IgG2 monoclonal antibody directed against OX40 (CD134), a costimulatory receptor. Intravenous ivuxolimab was administered to patients every 2 weeks at six dose levels: 0.01, 0.1, 0.3, 1.5, 3 and 10 mg/kg. Of the roughly 50 dose-escalation patients, hepatocellular carcinoma was present in about 19, melanoma in approximately 15, renal cell carcinoma in 9 and head and neck cancer in 9. A male proportion of roughly 80% and a mean age of approximately 60 years, ranging from about 20 to 85, were recorded for the dose-escalation cohort. Patients were allowed to have had prior anti-PD-1, anti-PD-L1 or anti-CTLA-4 therapy, and more than 30% of the dose-escalation patients had previously received checkpoint inhibitors. Three dose-escalation patients achieved partial responses, one with hepatocellular carcinoma and two with cutaneous melanoma. Peripheral TCRbeta sequencing aimed to test whether ivuxolimab altered TCR sequence diversity and caused clonal T-cell expansion. The paper reports the monotherapy dose-escalation portion (N ≈ 50 patients) of the phase I ivuxolimab trial.

Study-wide conclusions, independent of this receptor: The antigen specificity of the peripheral T cells that underwent clonal expansion was not determined. Partial responders in the 0.1-3.0 mg/kg groups had among the lowest normalized peripheral clonal expansion, especially among CD8+ T cells. At doses from 0.1 to 3.0 mg/kg, clonal expansion was seen in both CD4+ and CD8+ blood T cells between baseline and week 6. Low levels of normalized T-cell clonal expansion were also seen in some nonresponding patients. After ivuxolimab, expanded clones were on average more numerous among CD8+ T cells than among CD4+ T cells.

The trial excluded patients who had a history of autoimmune disease or who were on systemic immunosuppression. Peripheral blood for TCR sequencing was collected from all dose cohorts at baseline, on cycle 4 day 1, and on cycle 7 day 1. Samples came from an open-label, multicenter, first-in-human phase I dose-escalation trial of ivuxolimab. The trial enrolled adults with locally advanced or metastatic head and neck squamous cell, hepatocellular, melanoma or renal cell carcinoma. Before TCR sequencing, CD4+ and CD8+ T cells were separately sorted from peripheral blood. CDR3 length: 18 amino acids, cysteine to phenylalanine. Kept here is only the CDR3 DNA, which spans 54 bases and is read in frame from base 1. Unmatched junction bases come to 18, with V trimmed by 7 bases and J by 6 bases. As encoded in the germline V gene, CDR1 is SGHDN while CDR2 is FVKESK. Genomic DNA was isolated from the sorted cells so that the TCRbeta CDR3 region could be sequenced. The immunoSEQ Assay was used to sequence the TCRbeta CDR3 regions. Drawn from immuneACCESS, this table holds only the in-frame rearrangements with V and J called that TCRdb kept. Clones are partly lost; checked studies trace under half to an unresolved V gene and leave the rest unexplained. The sample has nearly 90,000 clones on record, approximately 87% of them singletons. The biggest ten clones account for under 2% of the sample.

This chain joins TRBV14 to TRBJ2-7; 13 middle bases align to TRBD2. This TCR was recovered from an adult with an advanced solid tumor such as melanoma, head and neck, liver or kidney cancer. This specimen consisted of CD4+ or CD8+ T cells sorted from blood, obtained in a trial of the OX40 agonist ivuxolimab. The CDR3 loop reads CASIEASPWTSGSSEQYF. The DNA is as follows: TGTGCCAGCATCGAGGCTTCCCCTTGGACTAGCGGGAGCTCCGAGCAGTACTTC.